The 9 T cell receptor beta chains below were found in one sample sequenced in a study of blood T cell repertoires in COVID-19. Libraries were prepared by immunoSEQ multiplex PCR; TCRdb keeps only in-frame clonotypes and omits some of them. Of just over 650,000 clones listed, 85% to 90% are singletons. Sequencing was carried out using peripheral blood. The receptors here all came from a woman aged 18 to 35 with acute or convalescent COVID-19.

CDR3 in amino acids: CASSRTSEQFF. CDR3 nucleotides: TGTGCCAGCAGCCGCACTAGCGAGCAGTTCTTC. The chain recombines TRBV7-8 with TRBJ2-1; weak D call: TRBD2 (6 bases). Trimming removed 5 bases from V and 10 bases from J, with 9 bases in between. CDR1 and CDR2 (germline): SGHVS, FQNEAQ. This CDR3 spans 11 amino acids.

The chain uses TRBV12-2 and TRBJ1-2. TRBV12-2 is assigned pseudogene status. This CDR3 is 21 amino acids long. The CDR3 DNA sequence: TGTGCAAGTCGCTATCTTAGTTCCCATAGAGTCGATCTAAGATCGGGCTATGGCTACACCTTC. Its translation: CASRYLSSHRVDLRSGYGYTF.

This chain uses TRBV4-2 with TRBJ2-1; D might be TRBD1 (5 bases). CDR1 and CDR2 (germline): LGHNA, YNFKEQ. The CDR3 is 19 amino acids. Trimming pared 0 bases from V and 6 bases from J, leaving 24 bases between. CDR3 coding DNA: TGTGCCAGCAGCCAAGATGTTTTAGGCGCCGCAGGGATTGGCAATGAGCAGTTCTTC. Its protein product is CASSQDVLGAAGIGNEQFF.

The chain uses TRBV4-3 and TRBJ2-2; the match to TRBD1 covers 7 bases. The CDR3 spans 15 residues. Per germline, CDR1 LGHNA and CDR2 YSLEER. The V gene end was trimmed by 4 bases and the J gene end by 4 bases; junction bases not matched to a gene: 6. DNA of the CDR3: TGCGCCAGCAGCCCCCAGGGGGTGACCACCGGGGAGCTGTTTTTT. Translating gives CASSPQGVTTGELFF.

The chain joins TRBV5-8 to TRBJ1-4, with TRBD1 identical over 7 bases. The germline CDR1 and CDR2 sequences are SGHTS and YDEGEE. This CDR3 contains 15 residues. J lost 5 bases, V lost 2 bases, and 6 bases had no gene match. DNA for the CDR3: TGTGCCAGCAGCTTTAGGGACAGTGGGAATGAAAAACTGTTTTTT. Protein product: CASSFRDSGNEKLFF.

Only one count was recorded for this clone. The chain couples TRBV3-1 (or the pseudogene TRBV3-2) to TRBJ1-1; 8 nucleotides agree with TRBD1. The CDR3 spans 15 residues. The V gene end was trimmed by 4 bases and the J gene end by 0 bases; junction bases not matched to a gene: 4. Germline V gene data show CDR1 as LGHDT and CDR2 as YNNKEL (reference sequence). The CDR3 DNA reads as TGTGCCAGCAGCCCAGGGGGCCTCATGAACACTGAAGCTTTCTTT. Translating it yields CASSPGGLMNTEAFF.

V is TRBV10-2 and J is TRBJ2-2; D gene unclear. The CDR3 extends over 15 amino acids. Per the germline V gene, CDR1 is WSHSY and CDR2 is SAAADI. The V gene lost 3 bases and the J gene lost 1 base, with 9 bases spanning the gap. The CDR3 nucleotides read TGCGCCAGCAGTGACGGTGCGGTGAACACCGGGGAGCTGTTTTTT. This translates into CASSDGAVNTGELFF.

The rearrangement links TRBV3-1 (or the pseudogene TRBV3-2) to TRBJ2-1; tentative D call: TRBD1 (6 bases). The ends were cut back, 2 bases at V and 7 bases at J, with 15 bases in the middle. Germline lookup yields CDR1 LGHDT and CDR2 YNNKEL (reference sequence). This CDR3 comprises 15 residues. The DNA of the CDR3 is TGTGCCAGCAGCCAATATGGGGGCCCCGAAAATGAGCAGTTCTTC. This gives the protein CASSQYGGPENEQFF.

The chain couples TRBV19 to TRBJ1-5, with 10 bases aligning to TRBD1. J lost 6 bases, V lost 5 bases, and 7 bases had no gene match. The CDR3 loop spans 15 amino acids. Germline lookup yields CDR1 LNHDA and CDR2 SQIVND (reference sequence). The CDR3 DNA follows: TGTGCCAGTAGTCCGGGACAGGGGCGTCGTCAGCCCCAGCATTTT. This sequence encodes CASSPGQGRRQPQHF.